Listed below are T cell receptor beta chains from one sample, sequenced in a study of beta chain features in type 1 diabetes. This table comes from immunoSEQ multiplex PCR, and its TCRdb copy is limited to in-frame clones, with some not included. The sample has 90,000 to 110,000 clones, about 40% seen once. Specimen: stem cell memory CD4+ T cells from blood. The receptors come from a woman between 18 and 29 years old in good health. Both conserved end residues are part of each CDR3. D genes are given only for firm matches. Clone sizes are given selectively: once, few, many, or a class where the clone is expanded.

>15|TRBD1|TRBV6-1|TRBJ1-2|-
TGTGCCAGCAATAGGGACAGGGGCGCAGTTTATGGCTACACCTTC
CASNRDRGAVYGYTF
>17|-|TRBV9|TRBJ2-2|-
TGTGCCAGCAGCGTAGCTGGGGGGGCGCTGAACACCGGGGAGCTGTTTTTT
CASSVAGGALNTGELFF
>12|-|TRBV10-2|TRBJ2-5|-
TGCGCCAGCAGTGAGAGGGGGGGGACCCAGTACTTC
CASSERGGTQYF
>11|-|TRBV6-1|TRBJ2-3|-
TGTGCCAGCAGTGTCCCGGATACGCAGTATTTT
CASSVPDTQYF
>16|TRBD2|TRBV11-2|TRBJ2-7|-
TGTGCCAGCAGCTTAGGAGCGGTAGCGGGATGGGGCGAGCAGTACTTC
CASSLGAVAGWGEQYF
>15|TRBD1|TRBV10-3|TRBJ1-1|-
TGTGCCATCAGTGAGGGACAGGGGGCATTCACTGAAGCTTTCTTT
CAISEGQGAFTEAFF
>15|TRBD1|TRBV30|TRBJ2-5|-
TGTGCCTGGACCGCCGGGACAGGGGCTTCGGAGACCCAGTACTTC
CAWTAGTGASETQYF
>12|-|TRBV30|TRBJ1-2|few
TGTGCCTGGAGTGTACTTGGGCATGGCTACACCTTC
CAWSVLGHGYTF
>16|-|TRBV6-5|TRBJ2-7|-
TGTGCCAGCAGTTTTGGTAGAGCGACCAGCTCCTACGAGCAGTACTTC
CASSFGRATSSYEQYF
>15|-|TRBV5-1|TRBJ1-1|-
TGCGCCAGCAGCTTCAGTCAAACAGTGAACACTGAAGCTTTCTTT
CASSFSQTVNTEAFF
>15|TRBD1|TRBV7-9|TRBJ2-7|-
TGTGCCAGCAGCCCTCCAGGGGGACGGCCTAGGGAGCAGTACTTC
CASSPPGGRPREQYF
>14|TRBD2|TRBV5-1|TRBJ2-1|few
TGCGCCAGCAGCTTGATAGCGGGAGGTAATGAGCAGTTCTTC
CASSLIAGGNEQFF
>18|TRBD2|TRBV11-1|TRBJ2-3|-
TGTGCCAGCAGCCCCCGTATGGTAGCGGGATCCCCGGGAGATACGCAGTATTTT
CASSPRMVAGSPGDTQYF
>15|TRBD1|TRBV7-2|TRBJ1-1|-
TGTGCCAGCAGCCCAACCGGGACAGGGGCTACTGAAGCTTTCTTT
CASSPTGTGATEAFF
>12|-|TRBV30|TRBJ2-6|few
TGTGCCGGAGACTCTGGGGCCAACGTCCTGACTTTC
CAGDSGANVLTF
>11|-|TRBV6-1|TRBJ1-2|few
TGTGCCAGCGAGAACAGGTGGGGCTACACCTTC
CASENRWGYTF
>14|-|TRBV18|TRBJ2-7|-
TGTGCCAGCTCACCCTTTCAGGAATCCTACGAGCAGTACTTC
CASSPFQESYEQYF
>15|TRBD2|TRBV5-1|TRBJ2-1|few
TGCGCCAGCAGCTTGGCCGGCGGGAGGGCCAATGAGCAGTTCTTC
CASSLAGGRANEQFF
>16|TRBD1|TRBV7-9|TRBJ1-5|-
TGTGCCAGCAGCTCCGGGACAGGGACGGGCAATCAGCCCCAGCATTTT
CASSSGTGTGNQPQHF
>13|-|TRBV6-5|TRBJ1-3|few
TGTGCCAGCAGACAGGGCAGGATTAAGCCCATATATTTT
CASRQGRIKPIYF
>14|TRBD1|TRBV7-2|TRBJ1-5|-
TGTGCCAGCAGCTCACAGGGGGGAGGTCAGCCCCAGCATTTT
CASSSQGGGQPQHF
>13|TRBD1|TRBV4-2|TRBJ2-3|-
TGTGCCAGCAGCCCGACAGGGCTGGATACGCAGTATTTT
CASSPTGLDTQYF
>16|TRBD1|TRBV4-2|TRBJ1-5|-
TGTGCCAGCAGCCAAGATTCGGACAGGGTCTCTCAGCCCCAGCATTTT
CASSQDSDRVSQPQHF
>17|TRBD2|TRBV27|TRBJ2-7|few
TGTGCCAGCAGTCCCCTTAGTTACGGCGGGAGGGTCTACGAGCAGTACTTC
CASSPLSYGGRVYEQYF
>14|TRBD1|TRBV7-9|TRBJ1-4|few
TGTGCCAGCAGCCTAACAGGGGTACGGGAAAAACTGTTTTTT
CASSLTGVREKLFF
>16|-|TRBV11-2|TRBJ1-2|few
TGTGCCAGCAGCTTATTTGGCCCCAGACAGGCCTATGGCTACACCTTC
CASSLFGPRQAYGYTF
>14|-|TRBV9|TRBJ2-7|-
TGTGCCAGCAGCGTAGGTATAGCGCGCTACGAGCAGTACTTC
CASSVGIARYEQYF
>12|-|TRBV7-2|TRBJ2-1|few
TGTGCCAGCAGCTCCCAGAGGAATGAGCAGTTCTTC
CASSSQRNEQFF
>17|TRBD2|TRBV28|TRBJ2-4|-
TGTGCCAGCAGTAAGCGGGAGGGTTTTCTAGCCAAAAACATTCAGTACTTC
CASSKREGFLAKNIQYF
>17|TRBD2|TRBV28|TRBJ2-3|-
TGTGCCAGCAGTTTATCGGCAGCGGGAGGTACCACAGATACGCAGTATTTT
CASSLSAAGGTTDTQYF
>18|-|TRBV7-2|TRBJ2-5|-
TGTGCCAGCAGCTTATTGAAGGTATCGACTCCCGGAGGGGAGACCCAGTACTTC
CASSLLKVSTPGGETQYF